The following is a T cell receptor (beta chain) sequence with its context. This CDR3 comprises 16 residues. V shed 5 bases and J shed 3 bases, with 20 bases lying between them. Looked up from germline, CDR1 is LNHNV and CDR2 is YYDKDF (reference sequence). Measured with immunoSEQ multiplex PCR; TCRdb has only the in-frame clones, and not every one. Among 180,000 or so clones listed, around 81% were seen once. These data originate in a study of blood T cell repertoires in COVID-19. About the research overall: T cells, B-cell-depleted T cells, or PBMCs supplied cDNA or gDNA.

The sequenced material came from peripheral blood. The rearrangement links TRBV15 to TRBJ2-7; TRBD1 is a possible D gene (8 bases). The clonotype was recovered from a middle-aged woman with COVID-19, enrolled during active disease. The CDR3 sequence: CATSGGGLRGLYEQYF. The CDR3 bases are TGTGCCACCAGCGGGGGGGGACTCAGGGGGCTCTACGAGCAGTACTTC.